These 30 T cell receptor beta chains came from one sample sequenced in a study of blood T cell repertoires in COVID-19. The assay was immunoSEQ multiplex PCR, and TCRdb's table has in-frame clones only and misses some. This table holds approximately 190,000 clones, approximately 84% found once. The source material was peripheral blood. These receptors were taken from a man older than 75 with acute or convalescent COVID-19.

The rearrangement uses TRBV10-3 and TRBJ2-3; 11 bases match TRBD2. The CDR3 totals 15 residues. Looked up from germline, CDR1 is ENHRY and CDR2 is SYGVKD. The V segment lost 6 bases and the J segment 0 bases; nucleotides outside the gene matches: 2. The DNA of the CDR3 is TGTGCCATCAGCTGGACTAGCGGGAGCACAGATACGCAGTATTTT. It encodes CAISWTSGSTDTQYF.

The chain joins TRBV5-1 to TRBJ2-2; 9 bases match TRBD1. The CDR3 is 16 residues long. The germline CDR1 and CDR2 sequences are SGHRS and YFSETQ. J gave up 6 bases and V 0 bases, and 6 bases lay outside the gene matches. The CDR3 spells CASSLGWTGVAGELFF. In nucleotides, the CDR3 is TGCGCCAGCAGCTTGGGATGGACAGGGGTCGCCGGGGAGCTGTTTTTT. The complete variable domain, with remaining parts taken from reference TRBV5-1 and TRBJ2-2, reads KAGVTQTPRYLIKTRGQQVTLSCSPISGHRSVSWYQQTPGQGLQFLFEYFSETQRNKGNFPGRFSGRQFSNSRSEMNVSTLELGDSALYLCASSLGWTGVAGELFFGEGSRLTVL.

This chain uses TRBV28 with TRBJ2-5; TRBD1 matches at 10 bases. Germline CDR1 reads MDHEN; CDR2 reads SYDVKM. V lost 6 bases to trimming and J lost 5 bases; unmatched junction nucleotides: 9. This CDR3 region has 15 residues. In nucleotides, the CDR3 is TGTGCCAGCAGACCTCCGGGACAGGGGACGGAGACCCAGTACTTC. This encodes CASRPPGQGTETQYF.

This chain uses TRBV4-1 with TRBJ2-7; 7 positions agree with TRBD2. The CDR3 totals 14 residues. The germline CDR1 and CDR2 sequences are MGHRA and YSYEKL. V shed 1 base, J shed 2 bases, and the junction held 2 bases outside the gene matches. The CDR3 DNA is TGCGCCAGCAGCCAAGCGGGAGGCCCCTACGAGCAGTACTTC. Protein sequence: CASSQAGGPYEQYF.

V usage is TRBV4-2 and J usage is TRBJ2-2; D is unclear. V shed 1 base and J shed 6 bases, with 9 bases lying between them. This CDR3 spans 14 amino acids. Germline CDR1 reads LGHNA; CDR2 reads YNFKEQ. DNA of the CDR3: TGTGCCAGCAGCCAAGCATCAGTGGCCGGGGAGCTGTTTTTT. Translated: CASSQASVAGELFF.

The V call is TRBV4-2, the J call TRBJ2-5; 8 bases are shared with TRBD2. The germline V gene has CDR1 LGHNA and CDR2 YNFKEQ. With 0 bases clipped from V and 4 bases from J, the junction kept 7 bases outside the gene matches. The CDR3 has 16 residues. Written as DNA, the CDR3 is TGTGCCAGCAGCCAAGACGGAGCGGGAGCGGGAGAGACCCAGTACTTC. Its protein product is CASSQDGAGAGETQYF.

The chain recombines TRBV29-1 with TRBJ2-3; 8 bases fit TRBD1. J gave up 3 bases and V 4 bases, and 9 bases lay outside the gene matches. The CDR3 runs to 15 residues. The germline V gene encodes CDR1 SQVTM and CDR2 ANQGSEA. CDR3 DNA: TGCAGCGTTGTTTGGCGACAGGGGCTTACAGATACGCAGTATTTT. The encoded protein is CSVVWRQGLTDTQYF.

V gene TRBV6-5 combines with J gene TRBJ2-1, with D tentatively TRBD1 (5 bases). V was shortened by 6 bases and J by 4 bases, with 7 bases between the two germline ends. The CDR3 is 12 amino acids. The germline V gene encodes CDR1 MNHEY and CDR2 SVGAGI. This chain's CDR3 is CASSPGYNEQFF. Written as DNA, the CDR3 is TGTGCCAGCAGCCCAGGGTACAATGAGCAGTTCTTC.

The chain uses TRBV7-7 and TRBJ2-1; 8 bases are a match to TRBD1. CDR3 length: 15 amino acids. Germline CDR1 reads SSHAT; CDR2 reads FNYEAQ (reference sequence). The J segment lost 0 bases and the V segment lost 3 bases, leaving 1 base of the junction unmatched. CDR3 coding DNA: TGTGCCAGCAGCTTTGGACAGGGCTCCTACAATGAGCAGTTCTTC. Its protein product is CASSFGQGSYNEQFF.

CDR3 amino acids: CASRGDFGANVLTF. CDR3 DNA: TGCGCCAGCCGGGGGGACTTTGGGGCCAACGTCCTGACTTTC. The chain uses TRBV5-1 and TRBJ2-6, with 7 nucleotides matching TRBD2. This CDR3 contains 14 residues. The V gene's germline CDR1 is SGHRS and CDR2 YFSETQ. Trimming cost V 7 bases and J 3 bases; bases outside gene matches: 4.

The chain carries TRBV6-9 and TRBJ2-7; the D gene is possibly TRBD1 (6 bases). The V gene lost 10 bases and the J gene lost 0 bases, with 19 bases spanning the gap. CDR3 length: 15 residues. In germline, CDR1 is MNHGY, CDR2 SVAAGI. The DNA of the CDR3 is TGTGCCATCCTATTCTGGACAGCTAGCTCCTACGAGCAGTACGTC. This sequence encodes CAILFWTASSYEQYV.

The V gene is TRBV6-4, the J gene TRBJ2-1, with 8 bases lining up with TRBD2. Trimming removed 0 bases from V and 8 bases from J; junction bases left unmatched: 6. The germline CDR1 and CDR2 sequences are MRHNA and SNTAGT. CDR3 length: 15 amino acids. The CDR3 coding sequence is TGTGCCAGCAGTGACTCGGCTAGCGGGCGGCATGAGCAGTTCTTC. This translates into CASSDSASGRHEQFF.

The chain joins TRBV27 to TRBJ1-2; 8 bases align to TRBD1. The CDR3 is made up of 14 amino acids. Germline lookup yields CDR1 MNHEY and CDR2 SMNVEV (reference sequence). The ends lost 5 bases at V and 8 bases at J; junction bases unmatched: 10. The CDR3 loop reads CASSTQGADKGYTF. CDR3 nucleotides: TGTGCCAGCAGTACCCAGGGGGCGGATAAGGGCTACACCTTC.

J is TRBJ1-2 and V is TRBV7-2; TRBD1 matches 8 bases. The germline V gene encodes CDR1 SGHTA and CDR2 FQGNSA. V was pared by 4 bases and J by 3 bases, with 7 bases of the junction left unmatched. The CDR3 has 15 amino acids. The CDR3 here is CASSSDRANYYGYTF. CDR3 DNA: TGTGCCAGCAGCTCGGACAGGGCCAATTACTATGGCTACACCTTC.

The rearrangement uses TRBV24-1 and TRBJ2-6; a possible D gene is TRBD1 (6 bases). This CDR3 is 15 amino acids long. The germline V gene encodes CDR1 KGHDR and CDR2 SFDVKD. Trimming removed 5 bases from V and 0 bases from J, with 7 bases in between. Here the CDR3 reads CATSGGGSGANVLTF. The DNA of the CDR3 is TGTGCCACCAGTGGAGGGGGCTCTGGGGCCAACGTCCTGACTTTC.

The chain has TRBV6-5 and TRBJ2-1; 8 bases are a match to TRBD2. Trimming at V came to 3 bases and at J to 6 bases, leaving 10 bases not matched to a gene. The CDR3 has 16 residues. Germline-derived CDR1 and CDR2 are MNHEY and SVGAGI. CDR3 amino acids: CASSYPGTRAPNEQFF. CDR3 nucleotide sequence: TGTGCCAGCAGTTATCCCGGGACTAGGGCCCCCAATGAGCAGTTCTTC.

This chain uses TRBV6-5 with TRBJ2-1; D remains ambiguous. Trimming removed 2 bases at V and 10 bases at J, with 6 bases between. Germline loops: CDR1 MNHEY, CDR2 SVGAGI. The CDR3 length is 11 residues. The CDR3 nucleotides are TGTGCCAGCAGTTACGGCGGCGAGCAGTTCTTC. Its protein product is CASSYGGEQFF.

This chain joins TRBV15 and TRBJ2-7; D is perhaps TRBD1 (5 bases). Between the trimmed V and J ends, which lost 0 bases and 2 bases, there was a span of 14 bases. This CDR3 has 16 amino acids. Germline V lookup: CDR1 LNHNV, CDR2 YYDKDF (reference sequence). CDR3 sequence: CATSREGRQSTYEQYF. The CDR3 DNA is TGTGCCACCAGCAGAGAGGGAAGACAGAGCACCTACGAGCAGTACTTC.

This clone has only a few counts. This sequence joins TRBV25-1 and TRBJ1-4; no definite D call. The CDR3 runs 14 residues. The V end was cut by 5 bases, the J end by 2 bases, with 9 bases between. Per germline, CDR1 MGHDK and CDR2 SYGVNS. CDR3 in amino acids: CASSLGMTNEKLFF. CDR3 bases: TGTGCCAGCAGTCTAGGAATGACTAATGAAAAACTGTTTTTT.

This CDR3 reads CASSLGTINQPQHF. CDR3 nucleotide sequence: TGTGCCAGCAGCCTTGGGACTATTAATCAGCCCCAGCATTTT. The J gene is TRBJ1-5, the V gene TRBV3-1 (or the pseudogene TRBV3-2); D may be TRBD1 (5 bases). Germline CDR1 is LGHDT and CDR2 is YNNKEL (reference sequence). V was cut by 4 bases and J by 4 bases, with 11 bases left in between. The CDR3 length is 14 residues.

The genes are TRBV27 and TRBJ2-1, with D hard to call. Germline-derived CDR1 and CDR2 are MNHEY and SMNVEV (reference sequence). The CDR3 covers 13 residues. Trimming stripped 1 base from V and 10 bases from J, with 11 bases between. The CDR3 here is CASSLFPPGEQFF. The CDR3 bases are TGTGCCAGCAGTTTATTCCCCCCCGGGGAGCAGTTCTTC.

This clone was observed a single time. The chain links TRBV21-1 to TRBJ1-1; the table's D call of TRBD1 was not tested on the DNA. TRBV21-1 is described as a pseudogene. This CDR3 region has 15 residues. CDR3 coding DNA: TGTGCCAGCCCCTTACTGACAGGGGTGTACACTGAAGCTTTCTTT. This encodes CASPLLTGVYTEAFF.

V gene TRBV18 combines with J gene TRBJ2-7, with TRBD2 identical over 7 bases. The CDR3 runs 14 residues. Germline trimming cut 2 bases from V and 3 bases from J; bases unmatched to any gene: 4. Germline lookup yields CDR1 KGHSH and CDR2 LQKENI. CDR3 bases: TGTGCCAGCTCACCAGCTAGCGGATACTACGAGCAGTACTTC. Translating it yields CASSPASGYYEQYF.

Within the sample, this clone is medium-sized (0.01 to 0.1%). Other DNA sequences from this sample encode an identical CDR3 as well. The V call is TRBV4-1, the J call TRBJ1-1; D not certain. Germline CDR1 MGHRA, CDR2 YSYEKL. The CDR3 length is 13 residues. Trimming cost V 3 bases and J 4 bases, with 9 bases left between them. The CDR3 is CASSQREVTEAFF. The CDR3 region has the DNA TGCGCCAGCAGCCAGAGGGAGGTCACTGAAGCTTTCTTT.

The chain recombines TRBV7-2 with TRBJ2-2; tentatively, D is TRBD1 (6 bases). The CDR3 loop spans 16 amino acids. Trimming removed 5 bases at V and 0 bases at J, with 13 bases between. Germline V lookup: CDR1 SGHTA, CDR2 FQGNSA. CDR3 residues: CASSHSRQANTGELFF. The CDR3 nucleotides read TGTGCCAGCAGCCATTCACGACAGGCGAACACCGGGGAGCTGTTTTTT. Drawing the rest from reference TRBV7-2 and TRBJ2-2, the complete variable domain is GAGVSQSPSNKVTEKGKDVELRCDPISGHTALYWYRQSLGQGLEFLIYFQGNSAPDKSGLPSDRFSAERTGGSVSTLTIQRTQQEDSAVYLCASSHSRQANTGELFFGEGSRLTVL.

The rearrangement uses TRBV7-9 and TRBJ2-5; D uncertain. CDR1 is SEHNR, CDR2 FQNEAQ, per germline (reference sequence). CDR3 size: 11 residues. V was shortened by 2 bases and J by 5 bases, with 3 bases between the two germline ends. The CDR3 DNA follows: TGTGCCAGCAGCTTATCGGAGACCCAGTACTTC. Translating gives CASSLSETQYF.

This clone was counted a few times. The V gene is TRBV7-3, the J gene TRBJ2-3; 9 nucleotides match TRBD1. The germline V gene encodes CDR1 SGHTA and CDR2 FQGTGA. The J segment lost 2 bases and the V segment lost 4 bases, leaving 4 bases of the junction unmatched. The CDR3 length is 15 residues. The CDR3 DNA reads TGTGCCAGCAGCTCGAGGACAGGGGTCACAGATACGCAGTATTTT. Translated, it gives CASSSRTGVTDTQYF.

The genes are TRBV2 and TRBJ1-6; D call uncertain. Germline V gene data show CDR1 as SNHLY and CDR2 as FYNNEI. The CDR3 is 13 amino acids. The V gene lost 10 bases and the J gene lost 7 bases, with 14 bases spanning the gap. The CDR3 DNA reads TGTGCCACGTCCGGACTGGGAAATTCACCCCTCCACTTT. Translation: CATSGLGNSPLHF.

The chain combines TRBV7-9 with TRBJ1-2; 7 bases line up with TRBD1. There are 14 residues in the CDR3. CDR1 is SEHNR and CDR2 is FQNEAQ in the germline V gene (reference sequence). Trimming at V came to 5 bases and at J to 2 bases, leaving 5 bases not matched to a gene. The CDR3 region has the DNA TGTGCCAGCAGCGCGGGACAGCGAAACTATGGCTACACCTTC. It specifies CASSAGQRNYGYTF.

The chain couples TRBV7-6 to TRBJ2-5, with TRBD1 identical over 7 bases. V lost 5 bases to trimming and J lost 2 bases; unmatched junction nucleotides: 8. Germline values: CDR1 SGHVS, CDR2 FNYEAQ. The CDR3 totals 15 residues. CDR3 in DNA: TGTGCCAGCAGCCCCTACAGGGGACAACAAGAGACCCAGTACTTC. Translation gives CASSPYRGQQETQYF.